The 15 T cell receptor beta chains below were found in one sample sequenced in a study of long-term antiretroviral therapy in people with HIV. This was the immunoSEQ v3.0 assay at survey level. The protocol was immunoSEQ multiplex PCR, while the TCRdb copy is restricted to in-frame clones and leaves out a portion. Of 14,000 or so clones listed, nearly 85% were seen once; the top ten hold roughly 15%. This specimen was unsorted PBMCs, taken 1.8 years before starting antiretroviral therapy. These receptor sequences come from a woman in her thirties or forties with HIV.

Concerning this clone: No conserved phenylalanine or tryptophan is present at the end of the CDR3, so a read error is the likely explanation. The DNA is left out, because the CDR3 cannot be placed on it with certainty; the CDR3 is given as TCRdb lists it. This rearrangement joins TRBV19 to TRBJ2-7; TRBD2, the table's D call, was not compared with the DNA. Both ends counted, the CDR3 spans 13 residues. Germline assignment: CDR1 LNHDA and CDR2 SQIVND (reference sequence). Here the CDR3 reads CASSETGLAGVVL.

The chain couples TRBV7-8 to TRBJ2-7; D not resolved. Trimming cost V 5 bases and J 3 bases, with 14 bases left between them. The length of the CDR3 is 14 residues. Germline CDR1 reads SGHVS; CDR2 reads FQNEAQ. This CDR3 reads CASSPPGSFYEQYF. The CDR3 nucleotides read TGTGCCAGCAGCCCCCCCGGTTCTTTCTACGAGCAGTACTTC.

The chain is built from TRBV4-3 and TRBJ2-1; D remains ambiguous. With 0 bases removed from V and 0 bases from J, the gap between germline ends came to 9 bases. The CDR3 is 16 residues long. From germline, CDR1 is LGHNA and CDR2 YSLEER. CDR3 loop: CASSQDPLSSYNEQFF. In nucleotides, the CDR3 is TGCGCCAGCAGCCAAGATCCGCTTAGCTCCTACAATGAGCAGTTCTTC.

This clone was seen once. CDR3 protein: CANTGTTGGEQFF. The CDR3 DNA follows: TGTGCCAACACCGGGACTACCGGCGGTGAGCAGTTCTTC. The chain recombines TRBV2 with TRBJ2-1; 7 bases are a match to TRBD2. J was trimmed by 9 bases and V by 10 bases; bases with no gene match: 12. Germline V gene sequence: CDR1 SNHLY, CDR2 FYNNEI. The CDR3 runs 13 residues.

The chain links TRBV28 to TRBJ2-1; tentatively, D is TRBD2 (6 bases). The V and J ends lost 7 bases and 3 bases respectively, with 13 bases between them. This CDR3 spans 14 amino acids. Looked up from germline, CDR1 is MDHEN and CDR2 is SYDVKM. This chain's CDR3 is CASNPGTGYNEQFF. The DNA of the CDR3 is TGTGCCAGCAACCCCGGGACTGGCTACAATGAGCAGTTCTTC.

This clone was seen only a few times. The chain uses TRBV4-2 and TRBJ1-4; maybe TRBD1 (5 bases). V lost 1 base and J lost 8, with 8 bases in between. This CDR3 contains 13 residues. CDR1 LGHNA and CDR2 YNFKEQ come from the germline V gene. The chain's CDR3 is CASSQVGGEKLFF. The DNA of the CDR3 is TGTGCCAGCAGCCAAGTCGGGGGGGAAAAACTGTTTTTT.

The chain combines TRBV28 with TRBJ2-7, with D possibly matching TRBD2 (5 bases). This CDR3 region has 12 residues. The germline gives CDR1 MDHEN, CDR2 SYDVKM. Trimming removed 6 bases at V and 3 bases at J, with 9 bases between. CDR3 DNA: TGTGCCAGCAGCCCGGACTTCTACGAGCAGTACTTC. Protein product: CASSPDFYEQYF.

The J gene is TRBJ1-3, the V gene TRBV5-5; D unresolved. With 2 bases removed from V and 0 bases from J, the gap between germline ends came to 6 bases. CDR3 length: 14 residues. In germline, CDR1 is SGHKS, CDR2 YYEKEE (reference sequence). The CDR3 region is CASSFGISGNTIYF. The CDR3 coding sequence is TGTGCCAGCAGCTTCGGGATCTCTGGAAACACCATATATTTT.

The rearrangement links TRBV12-5 to TRBJ2-6, with TRBD1 as a possible D gene (5 bases). The CDR3 spans 14 residues. Trimming left V 3 bases short and J 4 bases short, with 7 bases between. Germline-derived CDR1 and CDR2 are LGHNT and FRNRAP. The CDR3, as DNA: TGTGCTAGTGGTTTTGGGGCCGGGGCCAACGTCCTGACTTTC. Its translation is CASGFGAGANVLTF.

V usage is TRBV19 and J usage is TRBJ2-3, with D uncertain. Germline V gene lookup returns CDR1 LNHDA and CDR2 SQIVND (reference sequence). With 5 bases removed from V and 0 bases from J, the gap between germline ends came to 9 bases. The CDR3 runs 14 residues. As DNA, the CDR3 is TGTGCCAGTAGTCGTCCCTCTAGCACAGATACGCAGTATTTT. Amino acid sequence: CASSRPSSTDTQYF.

This clone was counted a single time. The gene calls are TRBV25-1 and TRBJ2-7; 10 positions agree with TRBD2. The CDR3 has 16 amino acids. After removal of 9 bases from V and 2 bases from J, the junction contained 13 bases not matched to a gene. Germline V gives CDR1 MGHDK, CDR2 SYGVNS. The CDR3 DNA reads TGTGCCAGGATCTTTACCGGGACTAGCGACCCCTACGAGCAGTACTTC. Protein sequence: CARIFTGTSDPYEQYF.

The chain uses TRBV7-2 and TRBJ2-2; D remains ambiguous. Trimming cost V 4 bases and J 6 bases, with 9 bases left between them. Germline assignment: CDR1 SGHTA and CDR2 FQGNSA. This CDR3 has 13 amino acids. The CDR3 reads CASSYLVAGELFF. Written as DNA, the CDR3 is TGTGCCAGCAGCTATCTAGTTGCCGGGGAGCTGTTTTTT.

This chain connects TRBV19 to TRBJ2-2; no clear D gene. CDR3 size: 13 residues. Germline lookup yields CDR1 LNHDA and CDR2 SQIVND (reference sequence). Deletions cut 3 bases from V and 7 bases from J, with 9 bases between. The CDR3 spells CASSIVGYGELFF. In nucleotides, the CDR3 is TGTGCCAGTAGTATCGTAGGCTACGGGGAGCTGTTTTTT.

This clone was detected once. V is TRBV15 and J is TRBJ2-7; 8 positions agree with TRBD1. Trimming at V came to 0 bases and at J to 2 bases, leaving 3 bases not matched to a gene. Germline lookup yields CDR1 LNHNV and CDR2 YYDKDF (reference sequence). The CDR3 is 15 residues long. Here the CDR3 reads CATSRDRGHTYEQYF. CDR3 nucleotides: TGTGCCACCAGCAGAGACAGGGGGCACACCTACGAGCAGTACTTC.

This chain links TRBV4-1 with TRBJ2-1; 16 bases align to TRBD2. CDR1 is MGHRA, CDR2 YSYEKL, per germline. The CDR3 totals 19 residues. The V segment lost 3 bases and the J segment 4 bases; nucleotides outside the gene matches: 9. DNA of the CDR3: TGCGCCAGCAGCCAGACGCCGGGACTAGCGGGAGGGATTTACAATGAGCAGTTCTTC. Translation gives CASSQTPGLAGGIYNEQFF.